The source of this T cell receptor (beta chain) is a study of shared T cell receptors in the human thymus. The data were produced by immunoSEQ multiplex PCR, yet TCRdb's version contains in-frame clones alone and is incomplete. The sample records 720,000 or so clones, 80% to 90% being singletons. Germline V gene sequence: CDR1 MDHEN, CDR2 SYDVKM. The ends were cut back, 6 bases at V and 0 bases at J, with 14 bases in the middle. This CDR3 is 15 amino acids long. These data were also reused for a study on human thymus T cells.

This receptor was obtained from a girl under two years old with a congenital heart defect. This sequence joins TRBV28 and TRBJ2-5; perhaps TRBD1 as D (8 bases). The sequenced sample was thymocytes. The CDR3 coding sequence is TGTGCCAGCAGAAACAGGGGGGGTTACCAAGAGACCCAGTACTTC. Protein: CASRNRGGYQETQYF.